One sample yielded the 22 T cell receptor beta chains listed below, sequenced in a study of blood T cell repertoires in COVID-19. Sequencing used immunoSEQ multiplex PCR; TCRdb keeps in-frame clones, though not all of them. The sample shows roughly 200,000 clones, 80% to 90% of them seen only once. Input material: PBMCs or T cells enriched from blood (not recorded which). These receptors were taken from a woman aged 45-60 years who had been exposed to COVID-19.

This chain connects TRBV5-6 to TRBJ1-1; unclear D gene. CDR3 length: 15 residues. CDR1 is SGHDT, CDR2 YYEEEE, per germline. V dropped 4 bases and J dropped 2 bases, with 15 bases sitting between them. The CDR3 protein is CASSPQAEINTEAFF. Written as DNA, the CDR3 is TGTGCCAGCAGCCCCCAGGCAGAGATCAACACTGAAGCTTTCTTT.

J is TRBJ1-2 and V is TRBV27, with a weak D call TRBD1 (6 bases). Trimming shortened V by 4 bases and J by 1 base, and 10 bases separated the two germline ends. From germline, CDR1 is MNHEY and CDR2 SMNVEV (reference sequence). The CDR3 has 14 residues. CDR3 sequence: CASSSDRINYGYTF. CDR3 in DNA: TGTGCCAGCAGTTCGGACAGAATTAACTATGGCTACACCTTC.

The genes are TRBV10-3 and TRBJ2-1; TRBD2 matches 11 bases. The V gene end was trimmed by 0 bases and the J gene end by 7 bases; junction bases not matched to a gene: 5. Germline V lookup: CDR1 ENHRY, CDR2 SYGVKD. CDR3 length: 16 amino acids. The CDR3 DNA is TGTGCCATCAGTGAGTCTGGGACTAGCGGCACGAATGAGCAGTTCTTC. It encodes CAISESGTSGTNEQFF.

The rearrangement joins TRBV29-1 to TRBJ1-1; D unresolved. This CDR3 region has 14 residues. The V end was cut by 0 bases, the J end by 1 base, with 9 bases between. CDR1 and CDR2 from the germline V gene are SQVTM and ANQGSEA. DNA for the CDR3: TGCAGCGTTGAAGATTTCATCGGGAACACTGAAGCTTTCTTT. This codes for CSVEDFIGNTEAFF.

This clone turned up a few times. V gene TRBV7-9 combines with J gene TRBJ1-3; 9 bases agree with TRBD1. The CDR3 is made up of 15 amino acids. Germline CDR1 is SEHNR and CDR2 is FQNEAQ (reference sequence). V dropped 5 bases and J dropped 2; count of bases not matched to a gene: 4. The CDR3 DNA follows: TGTGCCAGCAGCCCGAGGACAGGGGCTGGAAACACCATATATTTT. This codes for CASSPRTGAGNTIYF.

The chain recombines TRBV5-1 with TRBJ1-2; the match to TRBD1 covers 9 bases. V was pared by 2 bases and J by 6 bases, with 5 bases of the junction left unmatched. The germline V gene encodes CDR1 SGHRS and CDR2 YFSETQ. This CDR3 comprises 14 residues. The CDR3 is CASSFQTGGNGYTF. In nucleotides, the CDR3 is TGCGCCAGCAGCTTTCAGACAGGGGGGAATGGCTACACCTTC.

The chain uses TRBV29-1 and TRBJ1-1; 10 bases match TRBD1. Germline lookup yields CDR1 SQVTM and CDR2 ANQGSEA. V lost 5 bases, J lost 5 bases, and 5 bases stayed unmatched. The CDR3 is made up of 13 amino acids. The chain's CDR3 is CSVRRQGATEAFF. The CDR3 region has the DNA TGCAGCGTTAGACGACAGGGGGCAACTGAAGCTTTCTTT.

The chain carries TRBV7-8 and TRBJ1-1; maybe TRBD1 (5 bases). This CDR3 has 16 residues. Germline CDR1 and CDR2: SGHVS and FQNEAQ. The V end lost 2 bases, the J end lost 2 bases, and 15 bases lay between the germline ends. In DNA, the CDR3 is TGTGCCAGCAGCTTACTCCTAGGGGCGCTTAACACTGAAGCTTTCTTT. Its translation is CASSLLLGALNTEAFF.

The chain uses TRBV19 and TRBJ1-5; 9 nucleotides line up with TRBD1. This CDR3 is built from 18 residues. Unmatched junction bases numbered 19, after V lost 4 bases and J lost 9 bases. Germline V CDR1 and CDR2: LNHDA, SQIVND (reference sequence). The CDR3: CASSSYNAGQGPRRPQHF. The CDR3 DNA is TGTGCCAGTAGTAGTTACAACGCGGGACAGGGTCCTAGGAGGCCCCAGCATTTT.

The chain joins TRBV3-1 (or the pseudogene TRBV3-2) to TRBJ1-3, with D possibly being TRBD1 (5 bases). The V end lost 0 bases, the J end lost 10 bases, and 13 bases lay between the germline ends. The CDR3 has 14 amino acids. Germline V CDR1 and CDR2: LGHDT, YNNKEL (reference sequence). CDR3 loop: CASSQEGQFGTIYF. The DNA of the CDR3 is TGTGCCAGCAGCCAAGAGGGGCAGTTTGGGACCATATATTTT.

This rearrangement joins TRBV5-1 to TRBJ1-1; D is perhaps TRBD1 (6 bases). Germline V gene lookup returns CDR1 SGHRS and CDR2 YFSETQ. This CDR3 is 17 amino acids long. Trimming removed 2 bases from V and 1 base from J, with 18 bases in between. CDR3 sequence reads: CASSFNRANRGNTEAFF. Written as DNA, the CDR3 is TGCGCCAGCAGCTTTAACAGGGCGAATCGGGGGAACACTGAAGCTTTCTTT.

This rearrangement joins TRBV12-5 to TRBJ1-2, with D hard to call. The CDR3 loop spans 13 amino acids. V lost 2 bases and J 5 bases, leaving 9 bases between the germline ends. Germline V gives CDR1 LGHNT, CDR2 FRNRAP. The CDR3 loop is CASGLPGRYGYTF. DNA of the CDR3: TGTGCTAGTGGTTTGCCCGGGAGATATGGCTACACCTTC.

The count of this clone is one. The CDR3 sequence is CASRFRAEGNYGYTF. CDR3 coding DNA: TGTGCCAGCAGGTTCCGGGCCGAGGGTAACTATGGCTACACCTTC. The genes are TRBV2 and TRBJ1-2; no reliable D call. The CDR3 spans 15 residues. Per the germline V gene, CDR1 is SNHLY and CDR2 is FYNNEI. V was cut by 6 bases and J by 1 base, with 15 bases left in between.

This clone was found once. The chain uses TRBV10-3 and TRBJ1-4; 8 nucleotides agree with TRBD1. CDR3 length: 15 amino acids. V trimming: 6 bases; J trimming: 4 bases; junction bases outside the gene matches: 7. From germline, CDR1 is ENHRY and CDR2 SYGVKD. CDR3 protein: CAISSTGGSNEKLFF. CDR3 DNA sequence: TGTGCCATCAGCTCTACAGGGGGGAGTAATGAAAAACTGTTTTTT.

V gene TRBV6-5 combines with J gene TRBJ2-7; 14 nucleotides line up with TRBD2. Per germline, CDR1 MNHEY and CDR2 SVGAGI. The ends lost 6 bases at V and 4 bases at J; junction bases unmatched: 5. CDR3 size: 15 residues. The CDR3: CASSPWTSGGYEQYF. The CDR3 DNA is TGTGCCAGCAGCCCATGGACTAGCGGGGGGTACGAGCAGTACTTC.

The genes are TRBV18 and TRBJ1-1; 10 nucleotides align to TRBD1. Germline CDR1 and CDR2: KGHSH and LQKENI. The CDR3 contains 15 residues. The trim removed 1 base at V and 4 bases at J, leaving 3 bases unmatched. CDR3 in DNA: TGTGCCAGCTCACCACAGACAGGGGGCTTCACTGAAGCTTTCTTT. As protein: CASSPQTGGFTEAFF.

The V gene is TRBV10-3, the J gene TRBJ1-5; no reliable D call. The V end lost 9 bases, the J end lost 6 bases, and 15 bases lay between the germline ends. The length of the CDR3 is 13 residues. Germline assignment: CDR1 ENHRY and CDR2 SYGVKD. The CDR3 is CAMSVGEGQPQHF. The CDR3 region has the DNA TGTGCCATGTCCGTCGGGGAGGGTCAGCCCCAGCATTTT.

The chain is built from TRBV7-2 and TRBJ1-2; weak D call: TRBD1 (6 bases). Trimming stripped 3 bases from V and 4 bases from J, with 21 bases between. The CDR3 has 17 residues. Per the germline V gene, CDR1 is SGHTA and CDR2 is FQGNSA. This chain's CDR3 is CASSLGRGPPSPYGYTF. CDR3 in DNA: TGTGCCAGCAGCTTGGGCAGGGGCCCCCCGAGTCCCTATGGCTACACCTTC.

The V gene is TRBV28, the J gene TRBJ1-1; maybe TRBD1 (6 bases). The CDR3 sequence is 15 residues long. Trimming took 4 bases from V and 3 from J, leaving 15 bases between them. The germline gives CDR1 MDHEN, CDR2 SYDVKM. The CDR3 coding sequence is TGTGCCAGCAGTTCCTGGACAGCCAGGGACACTGAAGCTTTCTTT. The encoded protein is CASSSWTARDTEAFF. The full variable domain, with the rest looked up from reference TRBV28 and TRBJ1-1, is DVKVTQSSRYLVKRTGEKVFLECVQDMDHENMFWYRQDPGLGLRLIYFSYDVKMKEKGDIPEGYSVSREKKERFSLILESASTNQTSMYLCASSSWTARDTEAFFGQGTRLTVV.

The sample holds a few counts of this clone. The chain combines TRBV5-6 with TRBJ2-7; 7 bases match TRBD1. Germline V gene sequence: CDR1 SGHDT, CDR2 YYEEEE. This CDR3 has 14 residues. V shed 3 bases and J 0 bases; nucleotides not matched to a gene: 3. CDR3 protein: CASSYGTASYEQYF. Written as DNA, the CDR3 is TGTGCCAGCAGCTACGGGACAGCCTCCTACGAGCAGTACTTC.

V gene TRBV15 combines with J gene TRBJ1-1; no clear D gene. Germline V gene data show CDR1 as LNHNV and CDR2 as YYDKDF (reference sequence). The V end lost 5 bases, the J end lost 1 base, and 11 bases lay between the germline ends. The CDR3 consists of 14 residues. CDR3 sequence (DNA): TGTGCCACCAGCTCTAGAAGTTCGAACACTGAAGCTTTCTTT. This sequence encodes CATSSRSSNTEAFF.

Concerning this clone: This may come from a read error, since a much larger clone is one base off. The CDR3 DNA reads TGTGCCAGCAGCTTTCGTAACACCGGGGAGCTGTTTTTT. Translation gives CASSFRNTGELFF. The chain employs TRBV11-2 and TRBJ2-2; unclear D gene. This CDR3 has 13 residues. Germline loops: CDR1 SGHAT, CDR2 FQNNGV. V lost 3 bases to trimming and J lost 2 bases, with 4 bases between them. The full variable domain, rest sourced from reference TRBV11-2 and TRBJ2-2, is EAGVAQSPRYKIIEKRQSVAFWCNPISGHATLYWYQQILGQGPKLLIQFQNNGVVDDSQLPKDRFSAERLKGVDSTLKIQPAKLEDSAVYLCASSFRNTGELFFGEGSRLTVL.